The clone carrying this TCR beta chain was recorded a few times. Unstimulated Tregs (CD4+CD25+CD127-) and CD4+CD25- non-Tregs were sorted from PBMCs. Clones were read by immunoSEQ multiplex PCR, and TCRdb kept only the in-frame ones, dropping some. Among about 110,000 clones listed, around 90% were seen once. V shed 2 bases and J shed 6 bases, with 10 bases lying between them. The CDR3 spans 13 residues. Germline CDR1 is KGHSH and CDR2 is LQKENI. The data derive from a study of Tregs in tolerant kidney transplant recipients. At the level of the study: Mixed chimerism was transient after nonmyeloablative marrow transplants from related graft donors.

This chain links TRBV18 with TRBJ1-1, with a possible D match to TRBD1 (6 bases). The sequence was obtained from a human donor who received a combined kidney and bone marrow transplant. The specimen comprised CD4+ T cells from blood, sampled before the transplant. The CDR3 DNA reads TGTGCCAGCTCACCAGGGGGCAGCCCTGAAGCTTTCTTT. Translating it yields CASSPGGSPEAFF.